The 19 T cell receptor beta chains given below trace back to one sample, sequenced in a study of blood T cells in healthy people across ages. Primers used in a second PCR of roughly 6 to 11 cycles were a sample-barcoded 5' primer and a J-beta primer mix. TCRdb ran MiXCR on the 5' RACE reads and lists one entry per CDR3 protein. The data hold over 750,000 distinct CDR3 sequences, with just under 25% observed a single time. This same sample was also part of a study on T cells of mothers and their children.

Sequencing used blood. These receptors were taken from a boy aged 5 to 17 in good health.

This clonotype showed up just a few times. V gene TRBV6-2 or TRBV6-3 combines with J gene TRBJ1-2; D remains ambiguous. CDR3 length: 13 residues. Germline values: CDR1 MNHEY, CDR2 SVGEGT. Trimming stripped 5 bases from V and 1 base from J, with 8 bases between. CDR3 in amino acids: CASSPNINYGYTF. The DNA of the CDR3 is TGTGCCAGCAGTCCAAACATTAACTATGGCTACACCTTC.

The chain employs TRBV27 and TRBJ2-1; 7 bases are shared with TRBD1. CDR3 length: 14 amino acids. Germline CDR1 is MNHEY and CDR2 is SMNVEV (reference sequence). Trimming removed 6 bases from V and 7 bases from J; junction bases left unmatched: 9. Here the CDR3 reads CASSPGTEWNEQFF. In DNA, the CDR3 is TGTGCCAGCAGCCCCGGGACAGAATGGAATGAGCAGTTCTTC.

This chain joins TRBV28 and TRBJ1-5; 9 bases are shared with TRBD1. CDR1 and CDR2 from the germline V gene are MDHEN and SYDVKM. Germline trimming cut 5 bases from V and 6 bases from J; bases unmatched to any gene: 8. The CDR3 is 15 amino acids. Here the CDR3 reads CASSVRDRAFQPQHF. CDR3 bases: TGTGCCAGCAGTGTCCGGGACAGGGCTTTTCAGCCCCAGCATTTT.

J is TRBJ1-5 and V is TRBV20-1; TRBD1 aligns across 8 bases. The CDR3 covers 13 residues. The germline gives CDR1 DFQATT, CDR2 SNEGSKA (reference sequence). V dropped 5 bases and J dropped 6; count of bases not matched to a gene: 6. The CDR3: CSAQTGVSQPQHF. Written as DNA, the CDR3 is TGCAGTGCTCAGACAGGGGTGAGTCAGCCCCAGCATTTT.

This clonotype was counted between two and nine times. The CDR3 sequence: CASSPRDRRNYGYTF. In DNA, the CDR3 is TGTGCCAGCAGTCCCCGGGACAGACGGAACTATGGCTACACCTTC. The rearrangement uses TRBV12-3 or TRBV12-4 and TRBJ1-2; 7 nucleotides align to TRBD1. The junction had 8 bases not matched to a gene; V was cut back by 5 bases and J by 2 bases. The CDR3 is made up of 15 amino acids.

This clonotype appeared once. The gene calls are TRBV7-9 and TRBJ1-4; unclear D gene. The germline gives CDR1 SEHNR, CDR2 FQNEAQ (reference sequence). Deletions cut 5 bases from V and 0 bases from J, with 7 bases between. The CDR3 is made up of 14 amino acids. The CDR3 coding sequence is TGTGCCAGCAGCCAAAATACAACTAATGAAAAACTGTTTTTT. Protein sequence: CASSQNTTNEKLFF.

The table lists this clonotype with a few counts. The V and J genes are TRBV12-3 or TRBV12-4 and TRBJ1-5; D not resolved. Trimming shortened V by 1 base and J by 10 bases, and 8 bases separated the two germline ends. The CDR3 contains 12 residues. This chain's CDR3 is CASSLGPPPQHF. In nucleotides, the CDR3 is TGTGCCAGCAGTTTAGGCCCGCCACCCCAGCATTTT.

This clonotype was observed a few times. The CDR3 here is CASSFMSGSGYNEQFF. DNA for the CDR3: TGTGCCAGCAGTTTCATGAGCGGGAGTGGTTACAATGAGCAGTTCTTC. The rearrangement links TRBV7-3 to TRBJ2-1, with 8 bases fitting TRBD2. Germline V gene sequence: CDR1 SGHTA, CDR2 FQGTGA. Trimming took 6 bases from V and 4 from J; bases not matched to a gene: 11. The CDR3 is 16 amino acids.

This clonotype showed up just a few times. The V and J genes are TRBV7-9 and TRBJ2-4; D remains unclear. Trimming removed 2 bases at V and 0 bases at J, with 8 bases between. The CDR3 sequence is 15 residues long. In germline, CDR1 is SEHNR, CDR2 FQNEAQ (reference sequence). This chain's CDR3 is CASSLWAEAKNIQYF. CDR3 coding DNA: TGTGCCAGCAGCTTATGGGCAGAAGCCAAAAACATTCAGTACTTC.

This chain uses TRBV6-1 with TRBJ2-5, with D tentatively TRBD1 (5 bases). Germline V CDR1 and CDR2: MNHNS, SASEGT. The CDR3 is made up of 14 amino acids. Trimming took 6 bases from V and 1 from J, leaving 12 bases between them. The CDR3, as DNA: TGTGCCAGCAGGCCACAGGAGATCCAAGAGACCCAGTACTTC. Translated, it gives CASRPQEIQETQYF.

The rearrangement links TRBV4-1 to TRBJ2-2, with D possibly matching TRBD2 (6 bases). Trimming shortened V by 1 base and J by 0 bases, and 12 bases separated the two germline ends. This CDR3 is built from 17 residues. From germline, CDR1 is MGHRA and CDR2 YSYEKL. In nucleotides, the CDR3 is TGCGCCAGCAGCCAAGCGGGCGGGGCGGCGAACACCGGGGAGCTGTTTTTT. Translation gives CASSQAGGAANTGELFF.

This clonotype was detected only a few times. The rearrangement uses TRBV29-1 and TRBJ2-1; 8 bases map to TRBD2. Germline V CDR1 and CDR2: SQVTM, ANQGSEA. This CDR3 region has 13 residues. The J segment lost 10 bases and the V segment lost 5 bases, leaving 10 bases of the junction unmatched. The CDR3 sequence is CSVQAGGQGEQFF. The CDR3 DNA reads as TGCAGCGTTCAGGCGGGAGGACAAGGGGAGCAGTTCTTC.

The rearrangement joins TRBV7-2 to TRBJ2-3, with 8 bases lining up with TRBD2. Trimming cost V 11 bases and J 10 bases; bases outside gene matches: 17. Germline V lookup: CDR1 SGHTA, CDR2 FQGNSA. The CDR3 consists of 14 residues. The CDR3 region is CAHDGRAQKGPQYF. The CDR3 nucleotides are TGTGCCCACGACGGGAGGGCACAGAAGGGCCCGCAGTATTTT.

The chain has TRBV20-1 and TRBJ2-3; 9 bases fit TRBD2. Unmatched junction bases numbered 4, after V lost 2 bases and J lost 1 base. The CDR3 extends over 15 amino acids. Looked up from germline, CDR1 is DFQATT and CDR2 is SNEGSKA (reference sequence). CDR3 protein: CSARILAGRTDTQYF. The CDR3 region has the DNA TGCAGTGCTAGAATCCTAGCGGGACGCACAGATACGCAGTATTTT.

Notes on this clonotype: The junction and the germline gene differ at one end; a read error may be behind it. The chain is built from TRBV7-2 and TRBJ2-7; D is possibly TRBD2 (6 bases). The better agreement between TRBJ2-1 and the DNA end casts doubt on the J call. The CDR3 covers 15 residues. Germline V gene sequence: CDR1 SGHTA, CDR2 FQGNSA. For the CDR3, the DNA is TGTGCCAGCAGCCTAGCGTTAGGGTCCTACAAAGAGCAGTTCTTC. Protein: CASSLALGSYKEQFF.

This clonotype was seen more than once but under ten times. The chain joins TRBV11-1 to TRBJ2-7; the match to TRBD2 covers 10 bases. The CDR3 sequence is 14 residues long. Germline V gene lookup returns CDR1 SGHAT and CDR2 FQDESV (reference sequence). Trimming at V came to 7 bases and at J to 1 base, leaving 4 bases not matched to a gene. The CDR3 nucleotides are TGTGCCAGCACGCCTAGCGGGAGTTCCTACGAGCAGTACTTC. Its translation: CASTPSGSSYEQYF.

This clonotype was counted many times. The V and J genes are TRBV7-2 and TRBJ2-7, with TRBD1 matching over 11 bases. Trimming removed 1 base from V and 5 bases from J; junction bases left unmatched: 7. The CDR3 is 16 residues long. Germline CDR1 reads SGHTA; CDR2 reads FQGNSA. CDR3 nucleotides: TGTGCCAGCAGCTTAGGGGTAGGACAGGGGGCCCACGAGCAGTACTTC. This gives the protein CASSLGVGQGAHEQYF.

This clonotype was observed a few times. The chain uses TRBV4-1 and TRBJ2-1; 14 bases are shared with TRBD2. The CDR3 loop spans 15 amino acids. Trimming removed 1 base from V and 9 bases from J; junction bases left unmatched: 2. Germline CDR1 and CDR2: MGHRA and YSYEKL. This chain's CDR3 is CASSQATSGRGEQFF. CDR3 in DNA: TGCGCCAGCAGCCAAGCGACTAGCGGGAGGGGTGAGCAGTTCTTC.

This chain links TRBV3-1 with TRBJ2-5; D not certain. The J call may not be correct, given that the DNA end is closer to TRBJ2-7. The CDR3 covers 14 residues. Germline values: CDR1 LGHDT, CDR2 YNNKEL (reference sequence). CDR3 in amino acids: CASSRYEDSYEQYF. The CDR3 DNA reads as TGTGCCAGCAGCCGGTATGAAGATTCCTACGAGCAGTACTTC.